The 27 T cell receptor beta chains reported below all come from one sample, sequenced in a study of T cells in Graves' hyperthyroidism and ophthalmopathy. Amplification of TCR beta CDR3 regions used RNA as the template. Using the HTBI primer set, a first-round RT-PCR was run on the TCR CDR3. TCRdb redid the calling of the multiplex PCR reads with MiXCR, one entry per CDR3 protein. The sample has about 400,000 distinct CDR3 sequences, 13% seen once. Sequencing was done on a sample of blood. Source of these receptors: a woman under 30 with Graves' hyperthyroidism.

Ten or more counts support this clonotype. The chain links TRBV28 to TRBJ2-5, with D possibly being TRBD2 (6 bases). The CDR3 runs 14 residues. Germline V lookup: CDR1 MDHEN, CDR2 SYDVKM. Trimming removed 10 bases from V and 2 bases from J, with 17 bases in between. CDR3 coding DNA: TGTGCCACCGAGTACGGGAGTTTACAAGAGACCCAGTACTTC. It specifies CATEYGSLQETQYF.

The chain links TRBV5-6 to TRBJ1-2; 7 nucleotides line up with TRBD1. V was clipped by 1 base and J by 3 bases; unmatched bases: 9. The CDR3 totals 16 residues. The germline V gene encodes CDR1 SGHDT and CDR2 YYEEEE. CDR3 sequence (DNA): TGTGCCAGCAGCTTGATGATACAGGGGCTATACTATGGCTACACCTTC. Its protein product is CASSLMIQGLYYGYTF. Filled out from reference TRBV5-6 and TRBJ1-2, the complete variable domain reads DAGVTQSPTHLIKTRGQQVTLRCSPKSGHDTVSWYQQALGQGPQFIFQYYEEEERQRGNFPDRFSGHQFPNYSSELNVNALLLGDSALYLCASSLMIQGLYYGYTFGSGTRLTVV.

The V call is TRBV10-3, the J call TRBJ2-7; weak D call: TRBD1 (6 bases). The CDR3 runs 16 residues. Germline V lookup: CDR1 ENHRY, CDR2 SYGVKD. V was cut by 7 bases and J by 0 bases, with 19 bases left in between. CDR3 bases: TGTGCCATCAACAGGGACAACATCGGAAGCTCCTACGAGCAGTACTTC. It yields the protein CAINRDNIGSSYEQYF.

The sample holds many counts of this clonotype. The chain has TRBV20-1 and TRBJ2-5; perhaps TRBD1 as D (5 bases). The CDR3 contains 13 residues. In germline, CDR1 is DFQATT, CDR2 SNEGSKA (reference sequence). Trimming removed 5 bases from V and 5 bases from J, with 15 bases in between. CDR3 region: CSAPRPPGETQYF. The CDR3 DNA reads TGCAGTGCTCCCCGGCCCCCAGGGGAGACCCAGTACTTC.

This clonotype was seen at least ten times. The chain is built from TRBV7-9 and TRBJ1-4; D call uncertain. The V and J ends lost 5 bases and 7 bases respectively, with 11 bases between them. Germline assignment: CDR1 SEHNR and CDR2 FQNEAQ (reference sequence). The length of the CDR3 is 13 residues. Here the CDR3 DNA reads TGTGCCAGCAGCCTGAGTTGGGTTGAAAAACTGTTTTTT. It is translated as CASSLSWVEKLFF. Full variable domain (rest looked up from reference TRBV7-9 and TRBJ1-4): DTGVSQNPRHKITKRGQNVTFRCDPISEHNRLYWYRQTLGQGPEFLTYFQNEAQLEKSRLLSDRFSAERPKGSFSTLEIQRTEQGDSAMYLCASSLSWVEKLFFGSGTQLSVL.

The chain couples TRBV7-9 to TRBJ1-4, with a tentative D call TRBD1 (6 bases). The germline V gene encodes CDR1 SEHNR and CDR2 FQNEAQ (reference sequence). This CDR3 contains 15 residues. The ends were cut back, 4 bases at V and 8 bases at J, with 17 bases in the middle. This chain's CDR3 is CASSSYRDPLEKLFF. In DNA form, the CDR3 reads TGTGCCAGCAGCTCCTACAGGGACCCTTTGGAAAAACTGTTTTTT.

Ten or more counts support this clonotype. The V gene is TRBV12-3 or TRBV12-4, the J gene TRBJ2-7, with 9 bases matching TRBD2. The trim removed 5 bases at V and 4 bases at J, leaving 12 bases unmatched. This CDR3 is 16 amino acids long. CDR3: CASSPTSGSGGYEQYF. The CDR3, as DNA: TGTGCCAGCAGTCCAACTTCGGGTAGCGGGGGTTACGAGCAGTACTTC.

The chain carries TRBV9 and TRBJ2-3; D ambiguous. The germline V gene encodes CDR1 SGDLS and CDR2 YYNGEE. V lost 3 bases and J 0 bases, leaving 8 bases between the germline ends. The CDR3 is 14 residues long. The CDR3 region has the DNA TGTGCCAGCAGCGGTAGTACTAGCACAGATACGCAGTATTTT. This gives the protein CASSGSTSTDTQYF.

This clonotype showed up just a few times. Being one base from a much bigger clone, this may be a read error. This chain links TRBV7-8 with TRBJ1-5, with TRBD1 identical over 7 bases. This CDR3 has 14 amino acids. CDR1 and CDR2 from the germline V gene are SGHVS and FQNEAQ. The CDR3 DNA sequence: TGTGCCAGCAGCTTAAAGGGGGAGGGACAGCCCCCGCATTTT. This sequence encodes CASSLKGEGQPPHF.

This clonotype was counted ten times or more. This chain joins TRBV20-1 and TRBJ2-1; 10 nucleotides agree with TRBD2. Germline values: CDR1 DFQATT, CDR2 SNEGSKA (reference sequence). This CDR3 is 15 amino acids long. The V segment lost 4 bases and the J segment 8 bases; nucleotides outside the gene matches: 11. The CDR3 DNA reads as TGCAGTGCTAACCGTGGAGTGAGCGGGAGGGATGAGCAGTTCTTC. Translated: CSANRGVSGRDEQFF.

There are a few counts of this clonotype. The chain recombines TRBV9 with TRBJ2-7, with D possibly being TRBD1 (5 bases). V lost 3 bases to trimming and J lost 5 bases, with 12 bases between them. The V gene's germline CDR1 is SGDLS and CDR2 YYNGEE. The CDR3 extends over 13 amino acids. The DNA of the CDR3 is TGTGCCAGCAGCGAACGACAGAACGACGAGCAGTACTTC. Amino acid sequence: CASSERQNDEQYF. Full variable domain (outside the CDR3, taken from reference TRBV9 and TRBJ2-7): DSGVTQTPKHLITATGQRVTLRCSPRSGDLSVYWYQQSLDQGLQFLIQYYNGEERAKGNILERFSAQQFPDLHSELNLSSLELGDSALYFCASSERQNDEQYFGPGTRLTVT.

This clonotype was recorded many times. The chain carries TRBV7-2 and TRBJ2-7; D perhaps matches TRBD2 (7 bases). Germline assignment: CDR1 SGHTA and CDR2 FQGNSA. V lost 4 bases to trimming and J lost 7 bases, with 17 bases between them. The CDR3 loop spans 14 amino acids. In nucleotides, the CDR3 is TGTGCCAGCAGCTGGGGCGGGGGCCCTGGAGAGCAGTACTTC. This encodes CASSWGGGPGEQYF. The full variable domain, its missing parts supplied by reference TRBV7-2 and TRBJ2-7, is GAGVSQSPSNKVTEKGKDVELRCDPISGHTALYWYRQSLGQGLEFLIYFQGNSAPDKSGLPSDRFSAERTGGSVSTLTIQRTQQEDSAVYLCASSWGGGPGEQYFGPGTRLTVT.

This clonotype was found a few times. The V call is TRBV7-9, the J call TRBJ2-4; 11 nucleotides align to TRBD2. Trimming cost V 4 bases and J 0 bases; bases outside gene matches: 5. This CDR3 comprises 17 residues. Germline V gene lookup returns CDR1 SEHNR and CDR2 FQNEAQ (reference sequence). The CDR3 spells CASSYVSGRVAKNIQYF. Written as DNA, the CDR3 is TGTGCCAGCAGCTACGTTAGCGGGAGGGTAGCCAAAAACATTCAGTACTTC.

In this sample, this clonotype turned up a few times. The chain has TRBV9 and TRBJ2-5; D call uncertain. CDR3 length equals 12 residues. Germline CDR1 SGDLS, CDR2 YYNGEE. Trimming stripped 2 bases from V and 3 bases from J, with 5 bases between. The chain's CDR3 is CASSVDEETQYF. For the CDR3, the DNA is TGTGCCAGCAGCGTGGACGAAGAGACCCAGTACTTC.

To note about this clonotype: The junction differs from germline at one of its ends, possibly a read error. The chain recombines TRBV28 with TRBJ1-6; TRBD1 might be the D (5 bases). The CDR3 is 14 amino acids. The V gene's germline CDR1 is MDHEN and CDR2 SYDVKM. The CDR3 protein is CASSQGVQSSPLHF. CDR3 DNA: TGCGCCAGCAGCCAGGGCGTTCAGAGTTCACCCCTCCACTTT.

The chain couples TRBV24-1 to TRBJ2-3, with D hard to call. CDR1 and CDR2 (germline): KGHDR, SFDVKD. The CDR3 is 15 amino acids. V was clipped by 3 bases and J by 2 bases, with 11 bases between them. The CDR3 region is CATSDVDGATDTQYF. The CDR3 DNA follows: TGTGCCACCAGTGATGTGGACGGTGCCACAGATACGCAGTATTTT.

At least ten counts were recorded for this clonotype. The rearrangement joins TRBV20-1 to TRBJ1-1; the D gene is possibly TRBD1 (5 bases). The CDR3 covers 13 residues. V lost 3 bases and J 6 bases, leaving 14 bases between the germline ends. CDR1 and CDR2 from the germline V gene are DFQATT and SNEGSKA (reference sequence). In DNA form, the CDR3 reads TGCAGTGCTAGGGGTGCAGGGACCCCTGAAGCTTTCTTT. Its translation: CSARGAGTPEAFF.

This clonotype was picked up many times. V and J are TRBV13 and TRBJ1-5; weak D call: TRBD1 (5 bases). The CDR3 contains 13 residues. Deletions cut 4 bases from V and 4 bases from J, with 8 bases between. Germline lookup yields CDR1 PRHDT and CDR2 FYEKMQ (reference sequence). As DNA, the CDR3 is TGTGCCAGCAGCTCCCAGGGTAATCAGCCCCAGCATTTT. Protein: CASSSQGNQPQHF.

In this sample, this clonotype turned up many times. The V call is TRBV20-1, the J call TRBJ2-7; perhaps TRBD2 as D (5 bases). This CDR3 is built from 14 residues. Deletions cut 6 bases from V and 7 bases from J, with 22 bases between. CDR1 and CDR2 (germline): DFQATT, SNEGSKA (reference sequence). The CDR3 spells CSAQKGATLGEQYF. DNA for the CDR3: TGCAGTGCCCAGAAGGGAGCCACGCTTGGGGAGCAGTACTTC.

This clonotype was counted a few times. V is TRBV11-2 and J is TRBJ1-1; D unclear. The CDR3 is made up of 13 amino acids. CDR1 and CDR2 from the germline V gene are SGHAT and FQNNGV. V was shortened by 0 bases and J by 8 bases, with 10 bases between the two germline ends. Written as DNA, the CDR3 is TGTGCCAGCAGCTTAGATGAAGGCAGGGAAGCTTTCTTT. This gives the protein CASSLDEGREAFF.

This clonotype was seen many times. The chain combines TRBV28 with TRBJ1-4, with 11 bases lining up with TRBD1. The CDR3 loop spans 15 amino acids. The germline CDR1 and CDR2 sequences are MDHEN and SYDVKM. V shed 6 bases and J 8 bases; nucleotides not matched to a gene: 8. CDR3 region: CASRLGQGAEEKLFF. CDR3 coding DNA: TGTGCCAGCAGACTCGGACAGGGGGCCGAGGAAAAACTGTTTTTT.

This clonotype was recorded only once. The chain employs TRBV5-1 and TRBJ2-5; TRBD2 aligns across 10 bases. The ends lost 7 bases at V and 6 bases at J; junction bases unmatched: 9. Germline lookup yields CDR1 SGHRS and CDR2 YFSETQ. The CDR3 loop spans 14 amino acids. CDR3: CASGSQAGGQTQYF. The DNA of the CDR3 is TGCGCCAGCGGCTCACAAGCGGGGGGGCAGACCCAGTACTTC.

This clonotype has a single count. The chain has TRBV27 and TRBJ2-5; possibly TRBD1 or TRBD2 for D (5 bases each). Trimming stripped 1 base from V and 5 bases from J, with 11 bases between. Per the germline V gene, CDR1 is MNHEY and CDR2 is SMNVEV (reference sequence). This CDR3 has 14 residues. The CDR3 protein is CASSLWGSGETQYF. DNA for the CDR3: TGTGCCAGCAGTTTATGGGGGTCGGGCGAGACCCAGTACTTC.

In its sample, this clonotype was seen a few times. The chain recombines TRBV7-3 with TRBJ1-1; TRBD1 might be the D (6 bases). V lost 3 bases and J lost 6, with 29 bases in between. CDR3 length equals 19 residues. Germline CDR1 and CDR2: SGHTA and FQGTGA. The CDR3 sequence is CASSLGPPYLDRIRAEAFF. The CDR3 nucleotides are TGTGCCAGCAGCTTGGGGCCCCCTTATCTCGACAGGATAAGAGCTGAAGCTTTCTTT.

This clonotype was detected only a few times. The gene calls are TRBV28 and TRBJ1-2; D gene ambiguous. Trimming took off 5 bases at V and 1 base at J, with 5 bases between the two ends. This CDR3 region has 12 residues. Germline lookup yields CDR1 MDHEN and CDR2 SYDVKM. CDR3 loop: CASSTVNYGYTF. The CDR3 region has the DNA TGTGCCAGCAGTACAGTTAACTATGGCTACACCTTC.

This chain joins TRBV9 and TRBJ2-3; TRBD2 agrees at 9 bases. The trim removed 4 bases at V and 5 bases at J, leaving 11 bases unmatched. The CDR3 runs to 16 residues. The V gene's germline CDR1 is SGDLS and CDR2 YYNGEE. CDR3 nucleotides: TGTGCCAGCAGCCCTAGGCGGGGGGGGGCGGGAGATACGCAGTATTTT. This translates into CASSPRRGGAGDTQYF.

This clonotype was picked up many times. This chain connects TRBV7-9 to TRBJ2-7; D is uncertain. Looked up from germline, CDR1 is SEHNR and CDR2 is FQNEAQ (reference sequence). This CDR3 is 14 amino acids long. The V gene lost 1 base and the J gene lost 4 bases, with 11 bases spanning the gap. CDR3 region: CASSLDDGSYEQYF. DNA for the CDR3: TGTGCCAGCAGCTTAGACGACGGGTCATACGAGCAGTACTTC.